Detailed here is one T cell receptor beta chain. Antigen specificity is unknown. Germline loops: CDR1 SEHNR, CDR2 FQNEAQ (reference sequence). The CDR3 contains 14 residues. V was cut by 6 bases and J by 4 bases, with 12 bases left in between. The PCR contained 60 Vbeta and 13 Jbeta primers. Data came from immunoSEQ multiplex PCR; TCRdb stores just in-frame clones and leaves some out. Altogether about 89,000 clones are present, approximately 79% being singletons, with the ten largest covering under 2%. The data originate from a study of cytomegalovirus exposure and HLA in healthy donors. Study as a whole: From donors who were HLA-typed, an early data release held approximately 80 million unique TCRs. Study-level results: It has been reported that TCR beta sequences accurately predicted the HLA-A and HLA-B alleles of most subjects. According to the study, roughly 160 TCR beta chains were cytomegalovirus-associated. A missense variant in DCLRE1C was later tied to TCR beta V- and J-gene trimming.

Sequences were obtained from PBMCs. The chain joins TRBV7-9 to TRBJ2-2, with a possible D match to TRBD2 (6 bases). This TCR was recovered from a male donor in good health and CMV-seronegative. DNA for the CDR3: TGTGCCAGCAGTTCAACTAGCTCCACCGGGGAGCTGTTTTTT. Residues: CASSSTSSTGELFF.